This passage covers 11 T cell receptor beta chains from one sample sequenced in a study of T-cell reconstitution after alpha-beta-depleted transplantation in children. TCRbeta library preparation incorporated unique molecular identifiers. A single record per CDR3 protein comes from TCRdb applying MiXCR to the PCR reads. In the table there are 180,000 or so distinct CDR3 sequences, roughly 6.3% of which are singletons. The sample consisted of PBMCs, taken before TCRalphabeta/CD19-depleted stem cell transplant. Source of these receptors: a girl less than two years old with combined immunodeficiency, due to receive a stem cell transplant.

This clonotype showed up many times. The genes are TRBV6-1 and TRBJ1-6, with a possible D match to TRBD1 (6 bases). Trimming shortened V by 10 bases and J by 7 bases, and 14 bases separated the two germline ends. Per germline, CDR1 MNHNS and CDR2 SASEGT. The CDR3 extends over 13 amino acids. The CDR3 sequence: CAIRDTGNSPLHF. CDR3 in DNA: TGTGCCATTAGGGACACAGGGAATTCACCCCTCCACTTT.

This clonotype was seen at least ten times. This chain uses TRBV5-1 with TRBJ2-7; 7 bases are shared with TRBD1. The germline gives CDR1 SGHRS, CDR2 YFSETQ. V shed 5 bases and J 6 bases; nucleotides not matched to a gene: 14. The CDR3 is 15 residues long. In DNA, the CDR3 is TGCGCCAGCAGGCCTACGTGGGACAGTTTTACCGAGCAGTACTTC. Translated, it gives CASRPTWDSFTEQYF. Full variable domain (outside the CDR3, taken from reference TRBV5-1 and TRBJ2-7): KAGVTQTPRYLIKTRGQQVTLSCSPISGHRSVSWYQQTPGQGLQFLFEYFSETQRNKGNFPGRFSGRQFSNSRSEMNVSTLELGDSALYLCASRPTWDSFTEQYFGPGTRLTVT.

The sample holds a few counts of this clonotype. The genes are TRBV14 and TRBJ1-2, with D perhaps TRBD1 (5 bases). V was trimmed by 0 bases and J by 6 bases, leaving 11 bases between them. CDR3 length equals 14 residues. CDR1 and CDR2 from the germline V gene are SGHDN and FVKESK. The CDR3 is CASSQDGAPNGYTF. As DNA, the CDR3 is TGTGCCAGCAGCCAAGATGGGGCCCCTAATGGCTACACCTTC.

The chain recombines TRBV7-7 with TRBJ2-1; tentatively, D is TRBD2 (7 bases). V lost 3 bases to trimming and J lost 8 bases, with 14 bases between them. CDR1 SSHAT and CDR2 FNYEAQ come from the germline V gene (reference sequence). This CDR3 is built from 14 residues. The CDR3 sequence: CASSFGGGGYEQFF. The CDR3 DNA reads TGTGCCAGCAGCTTCGGAGGGGGGGGCTATGAGCAGTTCTTC.

This clonotype was counted at least ten times. J is TRBJ2-7 and V is TRBV28; D is uncertain. CDR3 length: 11 residues. Trimming removed 5 bases at V and 5 bases at J, with 7 bases between. From germline, CDR1 is MDHEN and CDR2 SYDVKM. The CDR3 region is CASSPSNEQYF. Here the CDR3 DNA reads TGTGCCAGCAGTCCATCTAACGAGCAGTACTTC.

In its sample, this clonotype was seen many times. V usage is TRBV7-9 and J usage is TRBJ2-7; 7 positions agree with TRBD2. Looked up from germline, CDR1 is SEHNR and CDR2 is FQNEAQ (reference sequence). The J segment lost 2 bases and the V segment lost 3 bases, leaving 1 base of the junction unmatched. This CDR3 is 13 amino acids long. The CDR3 bases are TGTGCCAGCAGCTTCCTAGCGGCCTACGAGCAGTACTTC. Residues: CASSFLAAYEQYF.

This clonotype was seen many times. V gene TRBV28 combines with J gene TRBJ2-4; no clear D gene. The CDR3 sequence is 16 residues long. The germline V gene has CDR1 MDHEN and CDR2 SYDVKM. Trimming left V 6 bases short and J 2 bases short, with 17 bases between. Written as DNA, the CDR3 is TGTGCCAGCAGCCGGACGGTCGAGCTGTCCAAAAACATTCAGTACTTC. Its protein is CASSRTVELSKNIQYF.

This clonotype occurred many times. The chain employs TRBV28 and TRBJ1-2; possible D gene TRBD1, 5 bases. This CDR3 is built from 13 residues. Trimming shortened V by 1 base and J by 8 bases, and 11 bases separated the two germline ends. CDR1 and CDR2 (germline): MDHEN, SYDVKM. The CDR3 DNA reads TGTGCCAGCAGTTTATTGAGAGGGGTCGGCTACACCTTC. This sequence encodes CASSLLRGVGYTF.

This chain joins TRBV20-1 and TRBJ2-7, with 9 bases aligning to TRBD2. Germline loops: CDR1 DFQATT, CDR2 SNEGSKA (reference sequence). V lost 3 bases and J lost 2; bases outside the gene matches: 8. The CDR3 length is 15 residues. This chain's CDR3 is CSARASGVTPYEQYF. In DNA form, the CDR3 reads TGCAGTGCTAGGGCTAGCGGGGTGACCCCCTACGAGCAGTACTTC.

This clonotype was recorded at least ten times. The V gene is TRBV5-6, the J gene TRBJ2-2; maybe TRBD1 (5 bases). V dropped 0 bases and J dropped 6 bases, with 12 bases sitting between them. From germline, CDR1 is SGHDT and CDR2 YYEEEE. The CDR3 spans 15 residues. CDR3 residues: CASSLAYQGPGELFF. The CDR3 nucleotides read TGTGCCAGCAGCTTGGCTTACCAGGGCCCCGGGGAGCTGTTTTTT.

The sample holds many counts of this clonotype. The chain uses TRBV21-1 and TRBJ2-3; TRBD2 is the table's D call, not checked against the DNA. TRBV21-1 is an annotated pseudogene. The CDR3 loop spans 20 amino acids. CDR3 bases: TGTGCCAGCAGCAACCTTTCGCCGACTCGTCCTAGCGGCTACACAGATACGCAGTATTTT. Amino acid sequence: CASSNLSPTRPSGYTDTQYF.